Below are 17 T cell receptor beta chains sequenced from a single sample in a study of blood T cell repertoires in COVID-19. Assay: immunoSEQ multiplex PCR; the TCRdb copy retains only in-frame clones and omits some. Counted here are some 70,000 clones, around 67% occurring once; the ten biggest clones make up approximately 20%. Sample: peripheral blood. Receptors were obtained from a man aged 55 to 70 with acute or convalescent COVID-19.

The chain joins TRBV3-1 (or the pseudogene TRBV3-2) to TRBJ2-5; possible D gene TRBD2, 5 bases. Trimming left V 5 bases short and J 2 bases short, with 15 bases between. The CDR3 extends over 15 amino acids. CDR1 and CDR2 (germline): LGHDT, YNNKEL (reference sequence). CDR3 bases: TGTGCCAGCAGCTACCAGTTGAGGGATCAAGAGACCCAGTACTTC. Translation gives CASSYQLRDQETQYF.

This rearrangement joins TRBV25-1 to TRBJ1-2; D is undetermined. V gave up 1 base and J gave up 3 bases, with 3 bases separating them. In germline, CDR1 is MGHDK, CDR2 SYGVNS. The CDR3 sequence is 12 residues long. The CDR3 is CASSESHYGYTF. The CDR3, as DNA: TGTGCCAGCAGTGAATCTCACTATGGCTACACCTTC.

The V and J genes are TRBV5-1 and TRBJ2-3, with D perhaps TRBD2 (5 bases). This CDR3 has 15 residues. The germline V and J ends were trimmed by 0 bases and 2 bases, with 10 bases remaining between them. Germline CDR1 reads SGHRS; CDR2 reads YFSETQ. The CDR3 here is CASSLENGNTDTQYF. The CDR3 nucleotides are TGCGCCAGCAGCTTGGAGAACGGGAACACAGATACGCAGTATTTT. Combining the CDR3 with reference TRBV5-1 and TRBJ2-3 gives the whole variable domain KAGVTQTPRYLIKTRGQQVTLSCSPISGHRSVSWYQQTPGQGLQFLFEYFSETQRNKGNFPGRFSGRQFSNSRSEMNVSTLELGDSALYLCASSLENGNTDTQYFGPGTRLTVL.

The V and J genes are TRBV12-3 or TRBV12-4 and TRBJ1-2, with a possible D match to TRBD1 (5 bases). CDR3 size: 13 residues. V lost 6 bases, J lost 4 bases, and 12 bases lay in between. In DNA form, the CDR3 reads TGTGCCAGCAGGGAGCAGGGTAGCTATGGCTACACCTTC. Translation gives CASREQGSYGYTF.

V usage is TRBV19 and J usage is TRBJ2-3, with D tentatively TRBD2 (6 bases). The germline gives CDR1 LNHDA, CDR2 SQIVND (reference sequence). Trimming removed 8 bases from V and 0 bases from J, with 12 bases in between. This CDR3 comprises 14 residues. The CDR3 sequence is CASSDGTSTDTQYF. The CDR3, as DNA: TGTGCCAGTTCCGACGGGACTAGCACAGATACGCAGTATTTT.

The CDR3 protein is CASRRGGRESYEQYF. The DNA for the CDR3 is TGTGCCAGTCGTAGGGGGGGGCGCGAGTCCTACGAGCAGTACTTC. The chain employs TRBV28 and TRBJ2-7, with a weak D call TRBD2 (7 bases). CDR1 is MDHEN and CDR2 is SYDVKM in the germline V gene. This CDR3 has 15 amino acids. V lost 9 bases to trimming and J lost 1 base, with 19 bases between them.

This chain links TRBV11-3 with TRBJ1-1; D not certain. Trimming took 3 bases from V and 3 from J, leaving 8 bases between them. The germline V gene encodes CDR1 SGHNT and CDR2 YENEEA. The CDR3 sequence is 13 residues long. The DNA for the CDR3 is TGTGCCAGCAGCTTGAGCGGGGACACTGAAGCTTTCTTT. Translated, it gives CASSLSGDTEAFF.

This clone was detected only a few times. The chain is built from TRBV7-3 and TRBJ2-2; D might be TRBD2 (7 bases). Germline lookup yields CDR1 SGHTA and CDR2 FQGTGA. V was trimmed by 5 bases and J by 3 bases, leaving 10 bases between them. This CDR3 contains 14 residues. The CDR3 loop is CASSRGGDTGELFF. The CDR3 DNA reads TGTGCCAGCAGCCGAGGGGGGGACACCGGGGAGCTGTTTTTT.

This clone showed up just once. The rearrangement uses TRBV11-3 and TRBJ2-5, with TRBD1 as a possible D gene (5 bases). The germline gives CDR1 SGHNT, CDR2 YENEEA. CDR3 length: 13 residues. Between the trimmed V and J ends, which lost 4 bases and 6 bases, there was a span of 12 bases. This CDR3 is CASSSQGAKTQYF. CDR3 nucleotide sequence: TGTGCCAGCAGCTCCCAGGGCGCGAAGACCCAGTACTTC.

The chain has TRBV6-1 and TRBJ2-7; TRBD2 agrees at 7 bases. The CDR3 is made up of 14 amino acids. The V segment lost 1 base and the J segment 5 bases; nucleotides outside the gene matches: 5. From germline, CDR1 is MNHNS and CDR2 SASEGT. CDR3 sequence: CASSEVGLVNEQYF. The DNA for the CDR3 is TGTGCCAGCAGTGAAGTTGGACTAGTCAACGAGCAGTACTTC.

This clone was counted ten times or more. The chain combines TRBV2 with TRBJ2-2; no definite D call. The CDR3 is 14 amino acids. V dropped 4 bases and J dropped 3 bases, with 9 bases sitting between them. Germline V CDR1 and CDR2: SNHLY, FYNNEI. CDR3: CASSGVVDTGELFF. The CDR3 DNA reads TGTGCCAGCAGTGGTGTAGTTGACACCGGGGAGCTGTTTTTT.

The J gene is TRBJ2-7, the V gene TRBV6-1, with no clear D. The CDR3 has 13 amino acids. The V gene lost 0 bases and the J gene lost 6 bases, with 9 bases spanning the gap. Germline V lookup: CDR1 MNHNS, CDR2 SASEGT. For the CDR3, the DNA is TGTGCCAGCAGTGAAGCGGGCGAAGGCGAGCAGTACGTC. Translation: CASSEAGEGEQYV.

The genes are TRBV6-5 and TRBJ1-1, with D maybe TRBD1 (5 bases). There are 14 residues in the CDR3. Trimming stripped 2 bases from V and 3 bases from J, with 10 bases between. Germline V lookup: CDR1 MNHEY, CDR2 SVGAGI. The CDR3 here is CASSYQGLDTEAFF. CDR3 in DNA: TGTGCCAGCAGTTACCAGGGATTGGACACTGAAGCTTTCTTT.

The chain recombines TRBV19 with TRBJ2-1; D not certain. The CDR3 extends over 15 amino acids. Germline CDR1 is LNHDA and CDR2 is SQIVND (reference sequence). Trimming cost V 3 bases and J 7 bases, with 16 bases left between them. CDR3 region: CASSMTGLEANEQFF. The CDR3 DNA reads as TGTGCCAGTAGTATGACCGGCCTAGAGGCAAATGAGCAGTTCTTC. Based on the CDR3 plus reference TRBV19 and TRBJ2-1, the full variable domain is DGGITQSPKYLFRKEGQNVTLSCEQNLNHDAMYWYRQDPGQGLRLIYYSQIVNDFQKGDIAEGYSVSREKKESFPLTVTSAQKNPTAFYLCASSMTGLEANEQFFGPGTRLTVL.

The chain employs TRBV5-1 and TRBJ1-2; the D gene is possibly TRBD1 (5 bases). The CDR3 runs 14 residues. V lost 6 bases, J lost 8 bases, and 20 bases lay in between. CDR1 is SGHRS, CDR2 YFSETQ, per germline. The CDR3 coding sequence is TGCGCCAGCAACCCCGGGTCGGTTAGGGGCGGCTACACCTTC. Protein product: CASNPGSVRGGYTF.

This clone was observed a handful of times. CDR3 DNA sequence: TGTGCCAGCAGCCAAGTTTTCGCCGAGGGCCAAGAGACCCAGTACTTC. Its translation: CASSQVFAEGQETQYF. This chain uses TRBV4-2 with TRBJ2-5, with D tentatively TRBD2 (5 bases). CDR3 size: 16 residues. CDR1 is LGHNA and CDR2 is YNFKEQ in the germline V gene. Trimming took 1 base from V and 1 from J, leaving 13 bases between them.

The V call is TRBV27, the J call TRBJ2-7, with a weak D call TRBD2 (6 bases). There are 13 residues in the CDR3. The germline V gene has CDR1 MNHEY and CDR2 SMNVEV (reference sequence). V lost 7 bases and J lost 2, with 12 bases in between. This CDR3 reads CASKRVSTYEQYF. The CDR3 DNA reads TGTGCCAGCAAGCGGGTCAGTACCTACGAGCAGTACTTC.